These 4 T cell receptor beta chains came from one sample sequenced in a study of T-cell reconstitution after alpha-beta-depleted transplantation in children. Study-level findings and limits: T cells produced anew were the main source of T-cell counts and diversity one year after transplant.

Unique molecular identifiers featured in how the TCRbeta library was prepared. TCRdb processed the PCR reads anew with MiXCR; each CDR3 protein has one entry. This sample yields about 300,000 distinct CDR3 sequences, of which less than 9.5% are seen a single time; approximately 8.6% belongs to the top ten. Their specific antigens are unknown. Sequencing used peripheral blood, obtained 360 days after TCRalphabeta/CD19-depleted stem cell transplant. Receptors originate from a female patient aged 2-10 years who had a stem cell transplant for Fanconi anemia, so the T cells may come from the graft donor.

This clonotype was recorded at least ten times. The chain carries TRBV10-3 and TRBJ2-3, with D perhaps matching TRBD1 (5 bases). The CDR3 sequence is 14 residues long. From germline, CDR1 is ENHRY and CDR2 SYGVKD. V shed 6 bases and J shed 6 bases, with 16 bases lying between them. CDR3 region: CAIRYPGFMDTQYF. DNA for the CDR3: TGTGCCATCAGATACCCAGGGTTCATGGATACGCAGTATTTT.

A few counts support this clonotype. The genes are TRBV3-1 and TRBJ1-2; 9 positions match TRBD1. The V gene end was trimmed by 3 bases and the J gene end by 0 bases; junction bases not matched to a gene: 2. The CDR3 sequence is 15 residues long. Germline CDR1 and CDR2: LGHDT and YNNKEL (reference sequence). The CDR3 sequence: CASSHRTGANYGYTF. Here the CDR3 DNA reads TGTGCCAGCAGCCACCGGACAGGGGCTAACTATGGCTACACCTTC.

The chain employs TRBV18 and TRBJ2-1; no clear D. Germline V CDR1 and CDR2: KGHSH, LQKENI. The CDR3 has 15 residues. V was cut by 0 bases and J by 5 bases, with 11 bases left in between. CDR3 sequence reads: CASSPPRPRNNEQFF. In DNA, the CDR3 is TGTGCCAGCTCACCACCGAGGCCAAGGAACAATGAGCAGTTCTTC.

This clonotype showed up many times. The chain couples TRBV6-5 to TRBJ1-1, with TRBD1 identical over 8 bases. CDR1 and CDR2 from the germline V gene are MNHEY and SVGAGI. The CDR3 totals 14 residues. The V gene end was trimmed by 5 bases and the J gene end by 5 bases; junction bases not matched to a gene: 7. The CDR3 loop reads CASSITGGGTEAFF. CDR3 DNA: TGTGCCAGCAGTATTACAGGGGGTGGGACTGAAGCTTTCTTT.